The present entry profiles one T cell receptor beta chain with its context. The sample has other DNA sequences that encode this CDR3 too. This record comes from a study of shared clonotypes between healthy human individuals. Study-level information: Donors, aged 18 to 49, were a couple of women and a few men.

Deletions cut 5 bases from V and 0 bases from J, with 11 bases between. Germline loops: CDR1 SGHTA, CDR2 FQGNSA. CDR3 length: 15 amino acids. In the naive CD8 group, cells lacked CD45RO and were positively selected for CCR7, so terminally differentiated effector memory CD45RA+ cells were left out. TCRdb keeps only in-frame clones here, not all; method: immunoSEQ multiplex PCR. The repertoire holds around 2,000,000 clones, with roughly 95% as singletons. Sample: naive CD8+ T cells sorted from blood. This chain links TRBV7-2 with TRBJ2-1; D is ambiguous. The source is a young man in good health. The chain's CDR3 is CASSPDRSSYNEQFF. Here the CDR3 DNA reads TGTGCCAGCAGCCCCGACCGGAGCTCCTACAATGAGCAGTTCTTC.